This T cell receptor (beta chain) was recorded in a study of shared clonotypes between healthy human individuals (dated by TCRdb to the early 2020s). Regarding the research as a whole: A couple of women and a few men aged 18 to 49 years were included in the cohort. Each donor's leukapheresis produced roughly between roughly 0.85 and 9.5 billion PBMCs. The study deeply sequenced blood TCR repertoires of about 5 healthy adults to estimate repertoire size and the extent of clonotype sharing between individuals. Per donor, three plates each were used for CD4 naive and CD4 memory, two for CD8 naive, and one for CD8 memory. To increase sequencing depth and limit assay-specific biases, different laboratories used diverse techniques to prepare libraries and sequence TCR repertoires.

For the CD8 naive samples, CD45RO-negative cells were positively selected for CCR7, yielding a CD45RA+CCR7+ population from which TemRA cells were excluded. Donors were healthy HIV-negative adults with no recently reported acute infections or vaccinations. All donors were Caucasian adults living in Nashville, Tennessee, USA. Blood was collected by leukapheresis, and PBMCs were isolated by Ficoll-Histopaque density gradient centrifugation and then cryopreserved in liquid nitrogen vapor phase. Purity and quantity of every magnetically sorted T cell population were checked by analytical flow cytometry. Each sorted fraction had its genomic DNA isolated and then quantified by UV absorbance on a Nanodrop 2000c. Points on this clone: Its binding antigen is unknown. Base qualities are not provided; no much larger clone lies one nucleotide away.

From the cysteine through the phenylalanine, the CDR3 covers 15 amino acids. Solely the CDR3 DNA is kept, with 45 bases framed from the first base. The germline V gene specifies SGDLS as CDR1 and YYNGEE as CDR2. V loses 0 bases at its end and J loses 7 bases; junction bases beyond the gene matches: 5. Using the deep immunoSEQ assay, TCR CDR3 regions were amplified from genomic DNA by multiplex PCR. For each cell subset, the extracted genomic DNA was distributed evenly across all wells of several immunoSEQ 96-well plates, and each plate served as one replicate. For sorted subsets, 200 ng of genomic DNA, equivalent to 25,000 to 30,000 T cell genomes, went into each replicate PCR. The purified libraries were quantified using a Qubit 3.0 fluorometer, sized with a Bioanalyzer 2100, and then quantified again using the KAPA Library Quantification kit. Every immunoSEQ 96-well plate was sequenced on a separate single-read 150-cycle Illumina NextSeq 550 flow cell. From the authors' description of their analysis: The immunoSEQ output contained only junctional sequences without quality scores, so filtering could not match that applied to full-length reads. Sequences were annotated with PyIR, a Python wrapper for IgBLAST v1.9, and V/J genes and CDR3 were assigned using IMGT germline references. Any read was removed if the V/J assignment was weak (E-value above 1e-6), the CDR3 was missing, or the read contained stop codons, out-of-frame junctions, or ambiguous translated residues. V3J clonotypes were defined as sequences sharing the same inferred V gene, J gene, and CDR3 amino acid sequence. Percentage overlap between repertoires was calculated by dividing the number of shared unique clonotypes by the size of the smaller repertoire. Repertoire richness was assessed with RTK rarefaction, the Chao1 estimator, and Recon v2.1 estimates of unobserved clonotypes. Generation probabilities for all TCRbeta clonotypes obtained by the gDNA method from several donors were computed using OLGA. Entries here come from immuneACCESS through TCRdb and include only in-frame sequences with V and J called. Some clones fail to appear in such tables; in the studies checked, an unresolved V gene covers under half of the shortfall, and the cause of the remainder is unknown. The V and J calls and clone size come from that table; D and trimming were worked out from the DNA. The sample profile shows millions of clones; more than 85% of them were found once. The top ten clones comprise around 1.7% of the sample.

Broader findings and caveats from the paper: Sharing across a handful of donors was observed for approximately 5% of naive CD4, around 3.5% of naive CD8, over 2% of memory CD4, and around 0.42% of memory CD8 clonotypes. Pairwise subsampling led to the expectation that sequencing depth would affect the degree of clonotype sharing among donors. Incomplete sequencing was indicated by rarefaction of sorted-subset datasets, despite the large sequencing depth. Sampling was restricted to blood, and TCR repertoires in tissues likely differ from the TCR repertoires found in blood. The genetic and exposure-history diversity represented was limited by the small number of donors. Estimated clonotype richness was generally larger for naive than for memory subsets. Compared with non-shared clonotypes, clonotypes shared by all four sorted-subset donors had higher generation probabilities.

This chain is built from TRBV9 and TRBJ1-3, with 9 bases in between that match TRBD1. Material: naive CD8+ T cells from PBMCs. The sample's cell subset or site label is to be understood as: CD45RA+CCR7+. The origin of this receptor is a man between 18 and 35 years old in good health. Some clones in this sample may be carry-over from other donors' samples. CDR3 loop: CASSVAGTGWNTIYF. The sequenced DNA is TGTGCCAGCAGCGTAGCCGGGACAGGGTGGAACACCATATATTTT.